A single TCR beta chain is shown here with its context. Its matching antigen is unknown. Stable hyperthyroidism was defined by absence of ophthalmopathy within 18 months of follow-up. Hyperthyroidism patients, aged 18 to 65, were newly diagnosed, under 2 months' duration. This entry is derived from a study of Graves' ophthalmopathy and Graves' hyperthyroidism. Overall study findings and caveats: Distinction of ophthalmopathy from stable hyperthyroidism by a 13-signature model reached 87.88% sensitivity and roughly 78% specificity. Its predictions of ophthalmopathy progression gave the model approximately 65% sensitivity and 72% to 85% specificity.

The sequenced template was RNA, covering the TCR beta CDR3 region. RT-PCR with HTBI primers came first, then second-round multiplex PCR. TCRdb re-analysed the multiplex PCR reads in MiXCR, keeping a single row per CDR3 protein. In the table there are over 500,000 distinct CDR3 sequences, about 24% of which are singletons. The receptor was derived from a woman aged 18-35 years with stable Graves' hyperthyroidism. Some clones in this sample may be carry-over from other donors' samples. The material sequenced was peripheral blood.

CDR3 in amino acids: CASSARGGGPWDTQYF. For the CDR3, the DNA is TGTGCCAGCAGTGCCAGGGGGGGAGGGCCCTGGGATACGCAGTATTTT. V and J are TRBV27 and TRBJ2-3, with D perhaps TRBD1 or TRBD2 (7 bases each). In germline, CDR1 is MNHEY, CDR2 SMNVEV (reference sequence). V lost 5 bases to trimming and J lost 6 bases, with 21 bases between them. The CDR3 is 16 residues long.